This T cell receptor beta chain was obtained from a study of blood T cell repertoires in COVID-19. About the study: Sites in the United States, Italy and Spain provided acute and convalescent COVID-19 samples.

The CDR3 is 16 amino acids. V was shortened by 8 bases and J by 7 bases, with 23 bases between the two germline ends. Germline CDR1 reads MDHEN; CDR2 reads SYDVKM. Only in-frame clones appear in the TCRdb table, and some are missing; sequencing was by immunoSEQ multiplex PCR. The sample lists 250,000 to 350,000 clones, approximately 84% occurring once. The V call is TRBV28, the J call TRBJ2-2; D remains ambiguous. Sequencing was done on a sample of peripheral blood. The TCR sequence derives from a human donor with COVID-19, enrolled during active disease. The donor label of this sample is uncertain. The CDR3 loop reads CASGPIDLQTDGELFF. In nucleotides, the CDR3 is TGTGCCAGCGGCCCAATTGACTTGCAAACGGACGGGGAGCTGTTTTTT.